A single sample gave rise to the 26 T cell receptor beta chains below, sequenced in a study of Ad26.COV2.S vaccination and SARS-CoV-2 variants. TCRdb's table, derived via immunoSEQ multiplex PCR, lists solely in-frame clones and lacks some. Of over 250,000 clones listed, about 87% were seen once; the top ten hold over 2.5%. Treatment of the sample: about 20 received Ad26.COV2.S at low or high dose, single or two shots; 5 received placebo; per-sample allocation not given. Vaccine and placebo recipients were sampled on day 63 after the first injection. The sample consisted of peripheral blood, taken in a trial of Ad26.COV2.S vaccine versus placebo. These receptors originate from a person between 18 and 60 years old who received the Ad26.COV2.S COVID-19 vaccine or a placebo.

The CDR3 DNA follows: TGTGCCAGTAGTACCGGGGATCAGGGTGGTCCTGAAGCTTTCTTT. As protein: CASSTGDQGGPEAFF. The rearrangement uses TRBV19 and TRBJ1-1; tentative D call: TRBD1 (5 bases). The germline V gene encodes CDR1 LNHDA and CDR2 SQIVND (reference sequence). CDR3 length equals 15 residues. The V and J ends lost 4 bases and 6 bases respectively, with 18 bases between them.

The chain links TRBV2 to TRBJ2-1, with 14 bases that match TRBD2. This CDR3 region has 15 residues. Germline values: CDR1 SNHLY, CDR2 FYNNEI. V shed 4 bases and J 4 bases; nucleotides not matched to a gene: 0. The CDR3 nucleotides are TGTGCCAGCAGTGGACTAGCGGGAGGGTACAATGAGCAGTTCTTC. Encoded protein: CASSGLAGGYNEQFF.

Worth noting for this clone: Other DNA variants within this sample encode the same CDR3. The gene calls are TRBV6-5 and TRBJ2-7, with D perhaps being TRBD1 or TRBD2 (5 bases each). Trimming removed 6 bases from V and 0 bases from J, with 12 bases in between. CDR1 is MNHEY, CDR2 SVGAGI, per germline. There are 14 residues in the CDR3. The chain's CDR3 is CASSPSGGSYEQYF. The CDR3 nucleotides read TGTGCCAGCAGCCCCAGTGGGGGCTCCTACGAGCAGTACTTC.

The chain carries TRBV9 and TRBJ2-5, with TRBD2 identical over 7 bases. V was pared by 3 bases and J by 2 bases, with 7 bases of the junction left unmatched. Germline V gene data show CDR1 as SGDLS and CDR2 as YYNGEE. This CDR3 is 15 amino acids long. The CDR3 region has the DNA TGTGCCAGCAGCGCGTCCCGGGGAGGGCAAGAGACCCAGTACTTC. It translates to CASSASRGGQETQYF.

CDR3 in DNA: TGCGCCAGCAGCTTGGGGGATCGCCAAGAGACCCAGTACTTC. Its translation: CASSLGDRQETQYF. This rearrangement joins TRBV5-1 to TRBJ2-5; D is unresolved. V gave up 0 bases and J gave up 1 base, with 7 bases separating them. The CDR3 runs 14 residues. Looked up from germline, CDR1 is SGHRS and CDR2 is YFSETQ.

V usage is TRBV5-1 and J usage is TRBJ2-5; 8 bases fit TRBD2. The CDR3 spans 15 residues. V gave up 1 base and J gave up 2 bases; unmatched junction bases: 4. CDR1 is SGHRS and CDR2 is YFSETQ in the germline V gene. The CDR3 DNA sequence: TGCGCCAGCAGCTTGATACCGGGGGGGCAAGAGACCCAGTACTTC. Amino acid sequence: CASSLIPGGQETQYF.

The chain combines TRBV2 with TRBJ2-3; possible D gene TRBD2, 5 bases. CDR3 length: 13 residues. V lost 6 bases, J lost 6 bases, and 13 bases lay in between. Germline V gene lookup returns CDR1 SNHLY and CDR2 FYNNEI. CDR3 nucleotide sequence: TGTGCCAGCAGGGAGGATTGGAGGGATACGCAGTATTTT. This encodes CASREDWRDTQYF.

This clone has a single count. J is TRBJ1-1 and V is TRBV4-1; possible D gene TRBD1, 6 bases. Per germline, CDR1 MGHRA and CDR2 YSYEKL. With 0 bases removed from V and 1 base from J, the gap between germline ends came to 15 bases. The CDR3 length is 17 residues. CDR3 sequence: CASSQDGTGGRNTEAFF. In DNA form, the CDR3 reads TGCGCCAGCAGCCAAGATGGGACCGGGGGCCGGAACACTGAAGCTTTCTTT.

CDR3 in amino acids: CASSVVGLAGDNEQFF. CDR3 nucleotide sequence: TGTGCCAGCAGCGTGGTGGGACTAGCGGGAGACAATGAGCAGTTCTTC. This rearrangement joins TRBV5-6 to TRBJ2-1, with 14 bases matching TRBD2. There are 16 residues in the CDR3. CDR1 and CDR2 (germline): SGHDT, YYEEEE. After removal of 4 bases from V and 5 bases from J, the junction contained 5 bases not matched to a gene. The full variable domain, completed using reference TRBV5-6 and TRBJ2-1, is DAGVTQSPTHLIKTRGQQVTLRCSPKSGHDTVSWYQQALGQGPQFIFQYYEEEERQRGNFPDRFSGHQFPNYSSELNVNALLLGDSALYLCASSVVGLAGDNEQFFGPGTRLTVL.

The J gene is TRBJ2-1, the V gene TRBV13, with TRBD2 matching over 7 bases. The CDR3 spans 14 residues. V was pared by 3 bases and J by 5 bases, with 4 bases of the junction left unmatched. Germline values: CDR1 PRHDT, CDR2 FYEKMQ (reference sequence). CDR3 in DNA: TGTGCCAGCAGCTTCAGAGCGGGACACAATGAGCAGTTCTTC. Translating it yields CASSFRAGHNEQFF.

The V and J genes are TRBV30 and TRBJ1-2, with no clear D. The CDR3 runs 16 residues. Deletions cut 2 bases from V and 4 bases from J, with 20 bases between. Germline CDR1 GTSNPN, CDR2 SVGIG (reference sequence). The CDR3 spells CAWSSHRVDTSYGYTF. In DNA, the CDR3 is TGTGCCTGGAGTTCTCACCGGGTAGATACCTCCTATGGCTACACCTTC.

V usage is TRBV4-3 and J usage is TRBJ2-7; 10 bases agree with TRBD1. Losses at the gene ends were 0 bases for V and 2 bases for J; bases not matched to a gene: 1. This CDR3 spans 15 amino acids. The germline gives CDR1 LGHNA, CDR2 YSLEER. The CDR3 nucleotides are TGCGCCAGCAGCCAAGAAGGGACAGGGGCCTACGAGCAGTACTTC. It codes for CASSQEGTGAYEQYF.

V and J are TRBV18 and TRBJ1-1; the D gene is possibly TRBD1 (5 bases). Germline loops: CDR1 KGHSH, CDR2 LQKENI. The CDR3 runs 18 residues. V was trimmed by 3 bases and J by 4 bases, leaving 24 bases between them. The CDR3 spells CASSPFKGIGQGGTEAFF. As DNA, the CDR3 is TGTGCCAGCTCACCGTTTAAGGGAATAGGGCAGGGTGGCACTGAAGCTTTCTTT. The full variable domain, its missing parts supplied by reference TRBV18 and TRBJ1-1, is NAGVMQNPRHLVRRRGQEARLRCSPMKGHSHVYWYRQLPEEGLKFMVYLQKENIIDESGMPKERFSAEFPKEGPSILRIQQVVRGDSAAYFCASSPFKGIGQGGTEAFFGQGTRLTVV.

J is TRBJ1-5 and V is TRBV4-3; D not certain. The CDR3 runs 12 residues. Germline-derived CDR1 and CDR2 are LGHNA and YSLEER. The V gene lost 1 base and the J gene lost 5 bases, with 3 bases spanning the gap. The CDR3 nucleotides are TGCGCCAGCAGCCAAGGGGATCAGCCCCAGCATTTT. This encodes CASSQGDQPQHF.

The chain links TRBV25-1 to TRBJ2-5; D perhaps matches TRBD1 (5 bases). CDR3 length: 17 residues. V was cut by 1 base and J by 5 bases, with 20 bases left in between. The germline V gene has CDR1 MGHDK and CDR2 SYGVNS. The CDR3 loop reads CASSESGRSTIRETQYF. The CDR3, as DNA: TGTGCCAGCAGTGAATCAGGGCGCTCGACGATAAGGGAGACCCAGTACTTC.

The V gene is TRBV28, the J gene TRBJ2-3; D not certain. Germline V gene sequence: CDR1 MDHEN, CDR2 SYDVKM. V gave up 3 bases and J gave up 8 bases, with 9 bases separating them. This CDR3 spans 12 amino acids. In DNA form, the CDR3 reads TGTGCCAGCAGTTTCGCCGATGGTACGCAGTATTTT. It translates to CASSFADGTQYF.

This chain uses TRBV4-1 with TRBJ2-1, with D hard to call. The CDR3 spans 15 residues. From germline, CDR1 is MGHRA and CDR2 YSYEKL. V dropped 3 bases and J dropped 6 bases, with 15 bases sitting between them. The CDR3 reads CASSQVSFPSNEQFF. The CDR3 DNA is TGCGCCAGCAGCCAGGTCAGTTTCCCCTCCAATGAGCAGTTCTTC.

There are a few counts of this clone. The V gene is TRBV2, the J gene TRBJ2-7; D possibly corresponds to TRBD2 (5 bases). The germline V gene encodes CDR1 SNHLY and CDR2 FYNNEI. V was cut by 3 bases and J by 3 bases, with 9 bases left in between. The CDR3 length is 13 residues. CDR3 nucleotide sequence: TGTGCCAGCAGTGATGACTACTACTACGAGCAGTACTTC. It codes for CASSDDYYYEQYF.

This clone was counted only a few times. The chain uses TRBV3-1 (or the pseudogene TRBV3-2) and TRBJ2-7; D perhaps matches TRBD2 (5 bases). V was clipped by 4 bases and J by 1 base, with 14 bases between them. CDR3 length: 15 residues. Germline CDR1 reads LGHDT; CDR2 reads YNNKEL (reference sequence). Here the CDR3 DNA reads TGTGCCAGCAGCCTGGAGGCTTACAAATCCTACGAGCAGTACTTC. Protein product: CASSLEAYKSYEQYF.

The genes are TRBV3-1 (or the pseudogene TRBV3-2) and TRBJ2-1; D is unclear. Looked up from germline, CDR1 is LGHDT and CDR2 is YNNKEL (reference sequence). The CDR3 has 16 residues. V lost 0 bases and J 9 bases, leaving 18 bases between the germline ends. The CDR3 DNA is TGTGCCAGCAGCCAAGATTGGGCTTTCAGGACCACTGAGCAGTTCTTC. Its translation is CASSQDWAFRTTEQFF.

For the CDR3, the DNA is TGCGCCAGCAGCCAAGATGAGGGGACAGGCTCCTACGAGCAGTACTTC. Translation: CASSQDEGTGSYEQYF. V usage is TRBV4-1 and J usage is TRBJ2-7; 8 bases match TRBD1. With V trimmed by 0 bases and J by 0 bases, 4 bases remained unmatched. There are 16 residues in the CDR3. The germline gives CDR1 MGHRA, CDR2 YSYEKL.

The V call is TRBV5-6, the J call TRBJ1-1; D is undetermined. CDR1 SGHDT and CDR2 YYEEEE come from the germline V gene. CDR3 size: 12 residues. Trimming stripped 0 bases from V and 7 bases from J, with 7 bases between. Written as DNA, the CDR3 is TGTGCCAGCAGCTTGGCTACCGATGAAGCTTTCTTT. This codes for CASSLATDEAFF.

This clone has ten or more counts. The chain's CDR3 is CASSLLAGDYEQYF. For the CDR3, the DNA is TGTGCCAGCAGCCTACTAGCGGGAGACTACGAGCAGTACTTC. This chain uses TRBV6-5 with TRBJ2-7; 11 bases are shared with TRBD2. This CDR3 comprises 14 residues. Germline-derived CDR1 and CDR2 are MNHEY and SVGAGI. Trimming cost V 6 bases and J 3 bases; bases outside gene matches: 4.

V is TRBV19 and J is TRBJ1-2, with D tentatively TRBD1 (6 bases). Germline V gene sequence: CDR1 LNHDA, CDR2 SQIVND (reference sequence). V was clipped by 6 bases and J by 7 bases, with 18 bases between them. CDR3 length equals 14 residues. The CDR3 coding sequence is TGTGCCAGTAGACGAGCAGGGGAGGCGAGTGGCTACACCTTC. Amino acid sequence: CASRRAGEASGYTF.

The J gene is TRBJ1-2, the V gene TRBV19; D is perhaps TRBD1 (6 bases). Germline assignment: CDR1 LNHDA and CDR2 SQIVND (reference sequence). V was trimmed by 0 bases and J by 4 bases, leaving 15 bases between them. CDR3 size: 16 residues. This chain's CDR3 is CASSIDRAGAPYGYTF. The CDR3 DNA reads TGTGCCAGTAGTATAGATCGGGCAGGGGCGCCCTATGGCTACACCTTC.

In this sample, this clone turned up a few times. The chain uses TRBV5-6 and TRBJ2-7; D is uncertain. Germline lookup yields CDR1 SGHDT and CDR2 YYEEEE. The V and J ends lost 0 bases and 0 bases respectively, with 13 bases between them. The CDR3 has 16 residues. The CDR3 DNA reads TGTGCCAGCAGCTTGGAAAATGGCGGCTACTCCTACGAGCAGTACTTC. This codes for CASSLENGGYSYEQYF.